Listed here are 22 T cell receptor beta chains from one sample, sequenced in a study of cytomegalovirus exposure and HLA in healthy donors. Use of 60 Vbeta and 13 Jbeta primers characterized the PCR. Profiling relied on immunoSEQ multiplex PCR, and the TCRdb table lists in-frame clones only, not all of them. In the table there are under 35,000 clones, approximately 61% of which are singletons. The sequenced material came from PBMCs. These receptors originate from a man aged 50 to 60 in good health and CMV-seropositive.

Only a few counts were recorded for this clone. A far larger clone is only one base removed, so a read error is likely. The CDR3 loop is CARSLAFVTDTQYF. In DNA, the CDR3 is TGTGCCCGCAGCTTAGCATTCGTCACAGATACGCAGTATTTT. The chain uses TRBV7-8 and TRBJ2-3; D remains unclear. Germline CDR1 and CDR2: SGHVS and FQNEAQ. The CDR3 extends over 14 amino acids.

This rearrangement joins TRBV13 to TRBJ2-1, with 10 bases lining up with TRBD2. CDR3 size: 18 residues. The germline CDR1 and CDR2 sequences are PRHDT and FYEKMQ (reference sequence). V trimming: 5 bases; J trimming: 5 bases; junction bases outside the gene matches: 15. The DNA of the CDR3 is TGTGCCAGCAGCATTGAGGGGGCTTGGACTAGCGGCGACAATGAGCAGTTCTTC. Its protein product is CASSIEGAWTSGDNEQFF. The full variable domain, with the rest looked up from reference TRBV13 and TRBJ2-1, is AAGVIQSPRHLIKEKRETATLKCYPIPRHDTVYWYQQGPGQDPQFLISFYEKMQSDKGSIPDRFSAQQFSDYHSELNMSSLELGDSALYFCASSIEGAWTSGDNEQFFGPGTRLTVL.

The CDR3 DNA is TGTGCCAGCAGCCAAGGAGGGCAGTATAGCAATCAGCCCCAGCATTTT. This sequence encodes CASSQGGQYSNQPQHF. This chain links TRBV4-2 with TRBJ1-5; D remains ambiguous. This CDR3 is built from 16 residues. In germline, CDR1 is LGHNA, CDR2 YNFKEQ. V shed 1 base and J shed 0 bases, with 10 bases lying between them.

The rearrangement links TRBV7-8 to TRBJ2-7; D gene uncertain. This CDR3 contains 16 residues. The germline V gene encodes CDR1 SGHVS and CDR2 FQNEAQ. Trimming left V 0 bases short and J 0 bases short, with 12 bases between. The CDR3 protein is CASSLAATFSSYEQYF. CDR3 nucleotides: TGTGCCAGCAGCTTAGCAGCGACGTTTAGCTCCTACGAGCAGTACTTC.

In regard to this clone: Other nucleotide sequences in the sample specify the same CDR3. The V call is TRBV29-1, the J call TRBJ2-5; TRBD1 might be the D (5 bases). The CDR3 totals 13 residues. V lost 4 bases and J lost 4, with 13 bases in between. CDR1 and CDR2 (germline): SQVTM, ANQGSEA. In DNA form, the CDR3 reads TGCAGCGTTGGTGGGGCCCAGGGAGAGACCCAGTACTTC. This translates into CSVGGAQGETQYF.

The chain recombines TRBV5-4 with TRBJ2-1; D might be TRBD1 (5 bases). The CDR3 is 13 residues long. V was pared by 4 bases and J by 4 bases, with 9 bases between. The germline CDR1 and CDR2 sequences are SGHNT and YYREEE (reference sequence). CDR3 residues: CASSGHWYNEQFF. CDR3 nucleotides: TGTGCCAGCAGCGGACACTGGTACAATGAGCAGTTCTTC.

The CDR3 bases are TGTGCCATCAGTGTCGAAAAGTTGGGCCCCCAGGGCGAGCAGTACTTC. This gives the protein CAISVEKLGPQGEQYF. This sequence joins TRBV10-3 and TRBJ2-7; TRBD1 is a possible D gene (5 bases). This CDR3 region has 16 residues. V was cut by 4 bases and J by 6 bases, with 22 bases left in between. CDR1 is ENHRY, CDR2 SYGVKD, per germline.

The chain links TRBV6-1 to TRBJ1-2; 10 nucleotides align to TRBD1. CDR1 is MNHNS, CDR2 SASEGT, per germline. The CDR3 covers 13 residues. V shed 6 bases, J shed 8 bases, and the junction held 6 bases outside the gene matches. In DNA, the CDR3 is TGTGCCAGCAGGCCGGGACAGGGGACCGGCTACACCTTC. Translating it yields CASRPGQGTGYTF.

This chain links TRBV27 with TRBJ1-1; 8 nucleotides align to TRBD1. Per germline, CDR1 MNHEY and CDR2 SMNVEV (reference sequence). CDR3 length equals 15 residues. V trimming: 5 bases; J trimming: 4 bases; junction bases outside the gene matches: 9. The CDR3 DNA reads as TGTGCCAGCAGTCTTCTAACAGGGGGAGGCACTGAAGCTTTCTTT. Its protein product is CASSLLTGGGTEAFF.

V usage is TRBV29-1 and J usage is TRBJ1-1, with no clear D. Trimming pared 0 bases from V and 3 bases from J, leaving 14 bases between. CDR1 and CDR2 (germline): SQVTM, ANQGSEA. The length of the CDR3 is 15 residues. The CDR3 DNA is TGCAGCGTTGAAGATCTCGAGGGATGGGACACTGAAGCTTTCTTT. As protein: CSVEDLEGWDTEAFF.

The chain employs TRBV29-1 and TRBJ1-5; 7 positions match TRBD1. V trimming: 5 bases; J trimming: 3 bases; junction bases outside the gene matches: 4. Germline CDR1 reads SQVTM; CDR2 reads ANQGSEA. This CDR3 contains 13 residues. DNA for the CDR3: TGCAGCGTTCAGACAGGGCCCAATCAGCCCCAGCATTTT. It is translated as CSVQTGPNQPQHF.

This rearrangement joins TRBV9 to TRBJ2-7, with 10 nucleotides matching TRBD2. The V and J ends lost 4 bases and 7 bases, in that order; junction bases with no gene match: 11. This CDR3 region has 15 residues. From germline, CDR1 is SGDLS and CDR2 YYNGEE. Here the CDR3 DNA reads TGTGCCAGCAGCTCCAATCTAGCGGGAGAGGAGGAGCAGTACTTC. Residues: CASSSNLAGEEEQYF.

V gene TRBV4-1 combines with J gene TRBJ1-6, with 9 positions matching TRBD1. Germline V gene data show CDR1 as MGHRA and CDR2 as YSYEKL. J gave up 10 bases and V 4 bases, and 8 bases lay outside the gene matches. The CDR3 is 15 residues long. The CDR3 protein is CASSPATGGGSPLHF. The CDR3 DNA reads as TGCGCCAGCAGCCCAGCAACAGGGGGCGGGTCACCCCTCCACTTT.

Concerning this clone: The sample holds other DNA sequences that translate to the same CDR3. The V call is TRBV20-1, the J call TRBJ2-5, with 7 positions matching TRBD2. V trimming: 6 bases; J trimming: 5 bases; junction bases outside the gene matches: 0. Per germline, CDR1 DFQATT and CDR2 SNEGSKA (reference sequence). The CDR3 extends over 10 amino acids. The CDR3 loop is CSAAGETQYF. DNA for the CDR3: TGCAGTGCAGCGGGGGAGACCCAGTACTTC.

The gene calls are TRBV6-5 and TRBJ1-1; no clear D gene. This CDR3 contains 15 residues. Trimming stripped 2 bases from V and 1 base from J, with 11 bases between. CDR1 and CDR2 from the germline V gene are MNHEY and SVGAGI. The CDR3 reads CASSYLPGPNTEAFF. The CDR3 bases are TGTGCCAGCAGTTACCTTCCAGGTCCGAACACTGAAGCTTTCTTT.

The V gene is TRBV2, the J gene TRBJ2-5; tentative D call: TRBD2 (5 bases). V lost 3 bases and J 5 bases, leaving 19 bases between the germline ends. This CDR3 is 16 amino acids long. Germline V gene sequence: CDR1 SNHLY, CDR2 FYNNEI. CDR3 sequence reads: CASSDGLRTLQETQYF. The CDR3 DNA is TGTGCCAGCAGTGATGGCCTCAGGACTTTACAGGAGACCCAGTACTTC.

The chain has TRBV7-2 and TRBJ2-7; 7 nucleotides line up with TRBD1. V gave up 4 bases and J gave up 2 bases; unmatched junction bases: 5. This CDR3 contains 14 residues. Looked up from germline, CDR1 is SGHTA and CDR2 is FQGNSA. CDR3 nucleotide sequence: TGTGCCAGCAGCTCCCGGGACAGTACCTACGAGCAGTACTTC. Amino acids: CASSSRDSTYEQYF.

This chain joins TRBV5-6 and TRBJ1-2; D gene uncertain. Trimming removed 2 bases at V and 8 bases at J, with 16 bases between. CDR3 length: 14 residues. Germline V lookup: CDR1 SGHDT, CDR2 YYEEEE. CDR3 loop: CASSLEFLEKGYTF. CDR3 coding DNA: TGTGCCAGCAGCTTAGAGTTTCTAGAGAAAGGCTACACCTTC.

J is TRBJ1-2 and V is TRBV19; 7 bases match TRBD1. CDR3 length: 13 residues. V lost 5 bases, J lost 3 bases, and 3 bases stayed unmatched. The germline V gene has CDR1 LNHDA and CDR2 SQIVND (reference sequence). Here the CDR3 reads CASSPDRDYGYTF. The DNA for the CDR3 is TGTGCCAGTAGTCCTGACAGGGACTATGGCTACACCTTC.

V usage is TRBV27 and J usage is TRBJ2-7, with 9 bases aligning to TRBD1. The CDR3 is made up of 14 amino acids. From germline, CDR1 is MNHEY and CDR2 SMNVEV (reference sequence). V lost 7 bases, J lost 3 bases, and 7 bases stayed unmatched. The CDR3 is CASNLGTGIYEQYF. DNA of the CDR3: TGTGCCAGCAACTTGGGGACAGGGATCTACGAGCAGTACTTC.

V is TRBV14 and J is TRBJ1-2, with 8 bases lining up with TRBD1. The length of the CDR3 is 14 residues. V was pared by 3 bases and J by 8 bases, with 8 bases of the junction left unmatched. The germline gives CDR1 SGHDN, CDR2 FVKESK. The CDR3 region has the DNA TGTGCCAGCAGCCACGCGGGACAGGTCTCGGGCTACACCTTC. Its protein is CASSHAGQVSGYTF.

The genes are TRBV4-2 and TRBJ1-6; D might be TRBD1 (5 bases). The CDR3 runs 16 residues. CDR1 LGHNA and CDR2 YNFKEQ come from the germline V gene. Trimming left V 0 bases short and J 9 bases short, with 15 bases between. The CDR3 loop reads CASSQDEGHGGSPLHF. CDR3 DNA: TGTGCCAGCAGCCAAGATGAGGGTCACGGGGGTTCACCCCTCCACTTT.